This TCR beta chain emerged from a study of T cells in Graves' hyperthyroidism and ophthalmopathy. Whole-study results and caveats: Clonotypes that were expanded in thyroid above 0.001 mostly appeared in blood too. Ophthalmopathy was model-predicted a median about 6.9 months pre-onset.

This CDR3 is built from 11 residues. Germline CDR1 reads SEHNR; CDR2 reads FQNEAQ (reference sequence). The germline V and J ends were trimmed by 9 bases and 4 bases, with 9 bases remaining between them. The source material, RNA transcripts, was used to amplify TCR beta CDR3 regions. During a first-round RT-PCR of the TCR CDR3, the HTBI primer set was used. From the multiplex PCR reads, TCRdb called clonotypes with MiXCR, one entry per CDR3 protein. This sample has approximately 640,000 distinct CDR3 sequences, with 17% found just once. Researchers barred patients who had uncontrolled infection, other autoimmune disease, pregnancy or lactation. Note on this clonotype: Its antigen is unidentified.

The source is a man aged 45-65 years with Graves' hyperthyroidism. The V call is TRBV7-9, the J call TRBJ1-1, with D possibly TRBD1 on 6 matching bases. Sequenced input: blood. CDR3 sequence: CASRTATEAFF. CDR3 DNA: TGTGCCAGTAGGACAGCCACTGAAGCTTTCTTT.